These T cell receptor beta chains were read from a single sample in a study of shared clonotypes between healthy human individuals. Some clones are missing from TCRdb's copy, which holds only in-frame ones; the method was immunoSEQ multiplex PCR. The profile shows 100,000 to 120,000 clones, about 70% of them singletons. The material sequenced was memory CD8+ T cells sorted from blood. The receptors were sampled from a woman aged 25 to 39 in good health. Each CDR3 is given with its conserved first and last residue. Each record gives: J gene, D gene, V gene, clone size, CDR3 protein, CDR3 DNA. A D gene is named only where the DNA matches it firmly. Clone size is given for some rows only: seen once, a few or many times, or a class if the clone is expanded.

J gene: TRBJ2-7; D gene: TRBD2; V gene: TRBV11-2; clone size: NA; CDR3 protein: CASSSRILAGGPVEQYF; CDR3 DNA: TGTGCCAGCAGCTCGCGAATACTAGCGGGAGGGCCCGTCGAGCAGTACTTC
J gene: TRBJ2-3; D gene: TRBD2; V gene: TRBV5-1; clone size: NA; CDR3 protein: CASSEVAGVGTDTQYF; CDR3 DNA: TGCGCCAGCAGTGAGGTAGCGGGAGTTGGCACAGATACGCAGTATTTT
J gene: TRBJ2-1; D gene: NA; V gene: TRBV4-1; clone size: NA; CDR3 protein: CASSQLPGDYNEQFF; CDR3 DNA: TGCGCCAGCAGCCAACTCCCGGGGGACTACAATGAGCAGTTCTTC
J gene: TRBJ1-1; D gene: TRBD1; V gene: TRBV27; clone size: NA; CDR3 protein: CASSLLRGDTEAFF; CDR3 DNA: TGTGCCAGCAGTTTGCTCAGGGGGGACACTGAAGCTTTCTTT
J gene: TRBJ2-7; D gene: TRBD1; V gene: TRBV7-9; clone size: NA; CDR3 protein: CASSQDRYEQYF; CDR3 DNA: TGTGCCAGCAGCCAGGACAGGTACGAGCAGTACTTC
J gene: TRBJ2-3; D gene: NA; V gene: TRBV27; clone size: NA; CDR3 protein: CASTPPNQGGTDTQYF; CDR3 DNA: TGTGCCAGCACCCCCCCAAACCAAGGGGGCACAGATACGCAGTATTTT
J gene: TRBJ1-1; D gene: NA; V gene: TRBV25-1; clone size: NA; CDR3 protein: CASSERGGAAEAFF; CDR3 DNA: TGTGCCAGCAGTGAACGTGGGGGCGCGGCTGAAGCTTTCTTT
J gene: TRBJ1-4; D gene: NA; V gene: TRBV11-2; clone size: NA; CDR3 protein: CASSTPRDGKLFF; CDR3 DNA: TGTGCCAGCAGCACGCCCCGGGACGGAAAACTGTTTTTT
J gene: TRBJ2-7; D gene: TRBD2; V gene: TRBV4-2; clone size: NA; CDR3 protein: CASSQDGAGGSDEQYF; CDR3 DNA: TGTGCCAGCAGCCAAGATGGGGCGGGAGGGTCCGACGAGCAGTACTTC
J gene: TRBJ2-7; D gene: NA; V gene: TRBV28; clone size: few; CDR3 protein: CASIPRGPSYEQYF; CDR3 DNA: TGTGCCAGCATTCCCAGGGGACCCTCCTACGAGCAGTACTTC
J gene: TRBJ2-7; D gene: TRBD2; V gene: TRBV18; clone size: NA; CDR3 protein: CASSRRKGGGSSYEQYF; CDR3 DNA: TGTGCCAGCTCACGGCGCAAGGGCGGGGGGAGCTCCTACGAGCAGTACTTC
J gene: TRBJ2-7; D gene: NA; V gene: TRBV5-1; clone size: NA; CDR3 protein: CASSLELGYEQYF; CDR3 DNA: TGCGCCAGCAGCTTGGAGCTTGGTTACGAGCAGTACTTC
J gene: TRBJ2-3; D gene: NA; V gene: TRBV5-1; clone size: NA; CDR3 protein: CASSSTFTDTQYF; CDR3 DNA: TGCGCCAGCAGCTCTACTTTCACAGATACGCAGTATTTT
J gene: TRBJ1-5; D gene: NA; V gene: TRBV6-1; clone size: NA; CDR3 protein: CASSANGGYGNQPQHF; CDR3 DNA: TGTGCCAGCAGTGCAAACGGGGGCTACGGCAATCAGCCCCAGCATTTT
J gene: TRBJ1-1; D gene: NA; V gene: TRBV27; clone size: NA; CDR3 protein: CASSWGGAGTEAFF; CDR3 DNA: TGTGCCAGCAGTTGGGGGGGGGCAGGGACTGAAGCTTTCTTT
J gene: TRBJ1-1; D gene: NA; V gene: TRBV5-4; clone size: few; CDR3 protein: CASSLGPGGNTEAFF; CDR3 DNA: TGTGCCAGCAGCTTGGGGCCGGGAGGGAACACTGAAGCTTTCTTT
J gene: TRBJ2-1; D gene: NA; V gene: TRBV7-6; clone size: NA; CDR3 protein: CASSRSHYNEQFF; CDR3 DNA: TGTGCCAGCAGCCGTTCACACTACAATGAGCAGTTCTTC
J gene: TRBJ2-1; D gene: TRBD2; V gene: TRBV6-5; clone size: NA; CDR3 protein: CASSSKSGSSYNEQFF; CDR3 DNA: TGTGCCAGCAGTTCGAAGAGCGGGAGCTCCTACAATGAGCAGTTCTTC
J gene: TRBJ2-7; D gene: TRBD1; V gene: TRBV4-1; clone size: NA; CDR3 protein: CASSQTGGFYEQYF; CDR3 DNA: TGCGCCAGCAGCCAAACAGGGGGTTTCTACGAGCAGTACTTC
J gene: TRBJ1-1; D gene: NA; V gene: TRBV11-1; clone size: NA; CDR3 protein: CASAPQRDTEAFF; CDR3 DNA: TGTGCCAGCGCTCCCCAAAGGGACACTGAAGCTTTCTTT
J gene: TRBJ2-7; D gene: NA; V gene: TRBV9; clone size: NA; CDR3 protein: CASSPRGTGRPYEQYF; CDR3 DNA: TGTGCCAGCAGCCCTAGAGGTACCGGCCGACCCTACGAGCAGTACTTC
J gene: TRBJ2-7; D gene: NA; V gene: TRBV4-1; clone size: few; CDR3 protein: CASSQESATRIASYEQYF; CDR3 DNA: TGCGCCAGCAGCCAAGAGTCTGCGACTAGGATCGCCTCCTACGAGCAGTACTTC
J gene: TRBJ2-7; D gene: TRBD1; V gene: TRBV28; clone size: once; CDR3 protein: CASMPDRGYEQYF; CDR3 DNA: TGTGCCAGCATGCCCGACAGGGGGTACGAGCAGTACTTC
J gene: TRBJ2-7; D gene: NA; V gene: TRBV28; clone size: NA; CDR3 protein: CASSPGPTYEQYF; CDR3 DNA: TGTGCCAGCAGCCCGGGACCGACCTACGAGCAGTACTTC
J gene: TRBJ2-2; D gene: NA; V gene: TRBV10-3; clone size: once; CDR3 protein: CAISVLAANTGELFF; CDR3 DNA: TGTGCCATCAGCGTTTTAGCAGCGAACACCGGGGAGCTGTTTTTT
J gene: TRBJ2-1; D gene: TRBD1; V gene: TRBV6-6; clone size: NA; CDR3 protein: CASSLTGSHEQFF; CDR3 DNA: TGTGCCAGCAGTTTGACAGGGAGCCATGAGCAGTTCTTC
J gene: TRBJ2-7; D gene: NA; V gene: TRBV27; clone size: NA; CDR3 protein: CASSPRVSYEQYF; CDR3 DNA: TGTGCCAGCAGCCCCAGGGTATCCTACGAGCAGTACTTC